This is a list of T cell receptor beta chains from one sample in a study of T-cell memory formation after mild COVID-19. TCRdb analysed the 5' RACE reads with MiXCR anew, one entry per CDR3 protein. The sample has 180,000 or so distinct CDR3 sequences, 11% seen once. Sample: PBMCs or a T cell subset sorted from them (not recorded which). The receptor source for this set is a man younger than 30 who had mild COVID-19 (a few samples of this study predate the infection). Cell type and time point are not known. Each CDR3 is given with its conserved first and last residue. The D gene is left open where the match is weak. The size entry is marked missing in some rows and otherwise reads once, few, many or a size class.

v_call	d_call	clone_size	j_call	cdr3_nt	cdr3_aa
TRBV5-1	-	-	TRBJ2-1	TGCGCCAGCCTCCTGGAGGACAGCTACAATGAGCAGTTCTTC	CASLLEDSYNEQFF
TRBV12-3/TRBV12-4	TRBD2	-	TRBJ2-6	TGTGCCAGCAGTTTGCGGGGGGGGTCGATCTCTGGGGCCAACGTCCTGACTTTC	CASSLRGGSISGANVLTF
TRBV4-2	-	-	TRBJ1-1	TGTGCCAGCAGCCAAGACTCCCGGGAGGAGGCTGAAGCTTTCTTT	CASSQDSREEAEAFF
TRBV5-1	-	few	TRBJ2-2	TGCGCCAGCAAAGGTCTGGGGAACACCGGGGAGCTGTTTTTT	CASKGLGNTGELFF
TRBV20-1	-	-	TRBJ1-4	TGCAGTGCTAGACCAGGGGATAGAAAAACACTGTTTTTT	CSARPGDRKTLFF
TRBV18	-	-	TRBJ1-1	TGTGCCAGCTCACCCCAAGGTGAGGGGCGGATGAACACTGAAGCTTTCTTT	CASSPQGEGRMNTEAFF
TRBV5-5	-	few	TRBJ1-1	TGTGCCAGCAGCGACGCGAGACAGCCGAACACTGAAGCTTTCTTT	CASSDARQPNTEAFF
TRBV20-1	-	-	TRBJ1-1	TGCAGTGCTGTGAGATACACTGAAGCTTTCTTT	CSAVRYTEAFF
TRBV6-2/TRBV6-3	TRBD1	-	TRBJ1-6	TGTGCCAGCACTGGACAGGCAAGTTCACCCCTCCACTTT	CASTGQASSPLHF
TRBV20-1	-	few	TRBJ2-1	TGCAGTGCTAGAGAAGAGAGGGGGTACAATGAGCAGTTCTTC	CSAREERGYNEQFF
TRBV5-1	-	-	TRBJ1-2	TGCGCCAGCAGCTCCGGGGGCAGGGGAGAAGGCTACACCTTC	CASSSGGRGEGYTF
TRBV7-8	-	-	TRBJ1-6	TGTGCCAGCAGCTTAGTGTCGGGGTCACCCCTCCACTTT	CASSLVSGSPLHF
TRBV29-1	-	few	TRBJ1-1	TGCAGCGTTGAACGGACACTCGGTGAAGCTTTCTTT	CSVERTLGEAFF
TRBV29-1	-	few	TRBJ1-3	TGCAGCGTTGCGTCCCAGCCCGACTCTGGAAACACCATATATTTT	CSVASQPDSGNTIYF
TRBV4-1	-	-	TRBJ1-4	TGCGCCAGCAGCCAAGTAGGTCTCCAGGTTGAAAAACTGTTTTTT	CASSQVGLQVEKLFF
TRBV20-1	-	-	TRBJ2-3	TGCAGTGCCTTCGTCACAGATACGCAGTATTTT	CSAFVTDTQYF
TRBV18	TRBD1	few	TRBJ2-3	TGTGCCAGCTCACCACCGTTAAAGGACAGGAGCACAGATACGCAGTATTTT	CASSPPLKDRSTDTQYF
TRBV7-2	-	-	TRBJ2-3	TGTGCCAGCAGCAAGACGGATAATACGCAGTATTTT	CASSKTDNTQYF
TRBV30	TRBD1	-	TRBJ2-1	TGTGCCTGGACCCTCGGACAGGGGAAGTACAATGAGCAGTTCTTC	CAWTLGQGKYNEQFF
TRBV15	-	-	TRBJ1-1	TGTGCCACCAGCAGAGGCGGGACGAACACTGAAGCTTTCTTT	CATSRGGTNTEAFF
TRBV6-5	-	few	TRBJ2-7	TGTGCCAGCAGTTACTCGCGGCGGGGCGCTTACGAGCAGTACTTC	CASSYSRRGAYEQYF
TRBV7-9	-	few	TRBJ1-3	TGTGCCAGCAGACCCACAGGATCCGGAAACACCATATATTTT	CASRPTGSGNTIYF
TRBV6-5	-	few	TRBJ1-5	TGTGCCAGCAGCAGAAGGGAGCGTAATCAGCCCCAGCATTTT	CASSRRERNQPQHF
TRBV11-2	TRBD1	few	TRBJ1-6	TGTGCCAGCAGCTACCAAGGACAGGGGAATTCACCCCTCCACTTT	CASSYQGQGNSPLHF
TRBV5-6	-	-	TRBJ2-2	TGTGCCAGCAGCCGTACAGAAAGGCGGACCGGGGAGCTGTTTTTT	CASSRTERRTGELFF
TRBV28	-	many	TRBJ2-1	TGTGCCAGCACCGTGGGCCGCCGGGGCTCCTACAATGAGCAGTTCTTC	CASTVGRRGSYNEQFF
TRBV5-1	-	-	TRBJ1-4	TGCGCCAGCAGACGAGCAACTAATGAAAAACTGTTTTTT	CASRRATNEKLFF
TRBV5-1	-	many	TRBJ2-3	TGCGCCAGCAGCTCTACAGGGAGCCCAGATACGCAGTATTTT	CASSSTGSPDTQYF
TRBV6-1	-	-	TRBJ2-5	TGTGCCAGCAGGAGTGGAGGGGGCGAGGGGGAGACCCAGTACTTC	CASRSGGGEGETQYF
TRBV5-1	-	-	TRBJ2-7	TGCGCCAGCAGCTTGGTGGGGGTTAGCTCCTACGAGCAGTACTTC	CASSLVGVSSYEQYF
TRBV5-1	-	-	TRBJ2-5	TGCGCCAGCAGCGGGGGGACAGCCCTCGGGGAGACCCAGTACTTC	CASSGGTALGETQYF
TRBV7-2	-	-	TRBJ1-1	TGTGCCAGCAGCTCTACCGGGACAAGCACTGAAGCTTTCTTT	CASSSTGTSTEAFF
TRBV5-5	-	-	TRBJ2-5	TGTGCCAGCACGAACGGGGGTTGGCAAGAGACCCAGTACTTC	CASTNGGWQETQYF
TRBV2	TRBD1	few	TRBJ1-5	TGTGCCAGCGGACAGGGGGCTCAGCCCCAGCATTTT	CASGQGAQPQHF
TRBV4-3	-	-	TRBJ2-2	TGCGCCAGCAGCCAAGTCCGAGGGGGGTACACCGGGGAGCTGTTTTTT	CASSQVRGGYTGELFF
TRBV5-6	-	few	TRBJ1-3	TGTGCCAGCACCCGGGTGCCGGGCGGAAACACCATATATTTT	CASTRVPGGNTIYF
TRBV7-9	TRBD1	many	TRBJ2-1	TGTGCCAGCAGCCTTGGGACAGCCGAGCAGTTCTTC	CASSLGTAEQFF
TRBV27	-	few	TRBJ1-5	TGTGCCAGCAGTTTACGGGGCGACTATAGCAATCAGCCCCAGCATTTT	CASSLRGDYSNQPQHF
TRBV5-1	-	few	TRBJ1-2	TGCGCCAGCAGCTTTACAGCTAACTATGGCTACACCTTC	CASSFTANYGYTF
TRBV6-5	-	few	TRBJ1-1	TGTGCCAGCAGTTACACACCTAGTATACTAAAGGCTTTCTTT	CASSYTPSILKAFF
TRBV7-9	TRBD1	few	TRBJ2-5	TGTGCCAGCAGCTCGAACCCCGGGACAGGGGGCTGGAAGACCCAGTACTTC	CASSSNPGTGGWKTQYF
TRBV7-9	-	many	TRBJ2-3	TGTGCCAGCAGGTACCGACAGAGCACAGATACGCAGTATTTT	CASRYRQSTDTQYF
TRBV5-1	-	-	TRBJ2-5	TGCGCCAGCAGCGCCGGGGACCCCGTTGGGACCCAGTACTTC	CASSAGDPVGTQYF
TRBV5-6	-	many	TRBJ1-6	TGTGCCAGCAGCTTGGCTGCAGGGTTGGTTTCACCCCTCCACTTT	CASSLAAGLVSPLHF
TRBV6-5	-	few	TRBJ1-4	TGTGCCAGCAGCCTCCTGGGTGGAGCGAGAGATGAAAAACTGTTTTTT	CASSLLGGARDEKLFF
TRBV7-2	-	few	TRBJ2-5	TGTGCCAGCAGCTTAGGGGCGGGACCCCACGCGACCCAGTACTTC	CASSLGAGPHATQYF
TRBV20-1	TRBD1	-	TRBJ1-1	TGCAGTGCTCCTGACAGGGGGTCGGAAGCTTTCTTT	CSAPDRGSEAFF
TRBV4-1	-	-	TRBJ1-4	TGCGCCAGCAGCCTCCCCAGGAAACCTGCAACTAATGAAAAACTGTTTTTT	CASSLPRKPATNEKLFF
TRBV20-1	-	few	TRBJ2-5	TGCAGTGCTAGGAGGGTAGGCGGAGAGACCCAGTACTTC	CSARRVGGETQYF
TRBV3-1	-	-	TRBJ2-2	TGTGCCAGCAGCCGCCGGGCCACCGGGGAGCTGTTTTTT	CASSRRATGELFF
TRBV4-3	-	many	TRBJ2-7	TGCGCCAGCAGCCAAGCCACCCAGGGACGCGAGCAGTACTTC	CASSQATQGREQYF